A selection of T cell receptor beta chains follows, all from one sample in a study of blood T cell repertoires in COVID-19. Some clones are missing from TCRdb's copy, which holds only in-frame ones; the method was immunoSEQ multiplex PCR. The sample carries 290,000 or so clones, 85% to 90% recorded once. The sample was peripheral blood. The receptor set was obtained from a man in his sixties or seventies with acute or convalescent COVID-19. The CDR3 runs from the conserved cysteine through the conserved F or W. Fields, in order: CDR3 protein, CDR3 DNA, V gene, D gene, clone size, J gene. A D gene is named only where the DNA matches it firmly. Clone size is not always given. Where it is, it says once, few, many or a class for expanded clones.

CDR3aa: CASSFTENTEAFF
CDR3nt: TGTGCCAGCAGCTTCACAGAGAACACTGAAGCTTTCTTT
v_gene: TRBV2
d_gene: -
abundance: -
j_gene: TRBJ1-1

CDR3aa: CASSYIGANQPQHF
CDR3nt: TGTGCCAGCAGTTACATTGGAGCCAATCAGCCCCAGCATTTT
v_gene: TRBV6-2/TRBV6-3
d_gene: -
abundance: -
j_gene: TRBJ1-5

CDR3aa: CASRTGPSTDTQYF
CDR3nt: TGTGCCAGCAGAACAGGGCCTAGCACAGATACGCAGTATTTT
v_gene: TRBV6-5
d_gene: -
abundance: once
j_gene: TRBJ2-3

CDR3aa: CASSPGGLAKFF
CDR3nt: TGTGCCAGCAGCCCAGGGGGACTAGCTAAGTTCTTC
v_gene: TRBV7-2
d_gene: TRBD2
abundance: -
j_gene: TRBJ2-1

CDR3aa: CASSYGGEANTIYF
CDR3nt: TGCGCCAGCAGTTATGGAGGGGAAGCAAACACCATATATTTT
v_gene: TRBV5-1
d_gene: -
abundance: -
j_gene: TRBJ1-3

CDR3aa: CASSLQGYEQYF
CDR3nt: TGTGCCAGCAGCTTACAGGGCTACGAGCAGTACTTC
v_gene: TRBV7-2
d_gene: -
abundance: once
j_gene: TRBJ2-7

CDR3aa: CASSQEERREAETQYF
CDR3nt: TGCGCCAGCAGCCAAGAGGAAAGGCGGGAGGCAGAGACCCAGTACTTC
v_gene: TRBV4-3
d_gene: TRBD2
abundance: few
j_gene: TRBJ2-5

CDR3aa: CASSPGGYSNQPQHF
CDR3nt: TGTGCCAGCAGTCCAGGGGGTTATAGCAATCAGCCCCAGCATTTT
v_gene: TRBV28
d_gene: TRBD1
abundance: -
j_gene: TRBJ1-5

CDR3aa: CASSQGTSVYNEQFF
CDR3nt: TGTGCCAGCAGCCAAGGGACTAGCGTGTACAATGAGCAGTTCTTC
v_gene: TRBV3-1/TRBV3-2
d_gene: TRBD2
abundance: -
j_gene: TRBJ2-1

CDR3aa: CASRPGTVNSPLHF
CDR3nt: TGTGCCAGCAGGCCCGGGACAGTGAATTCACCCCTCCACTTT
v_gene: TRBV25-1
d_gene: TRBD1
abundance: -
j_gene: TRBJ1-6

CDR3aa: CATAGGDYGYTF
CDR3nt: TGTGCCACGGCAGGGGGCGACTATGGCTACACCTTC
v_gene: TRBV15
d_gene: TRBD1
abundance: -
j_gene: TRBJ1-2

CDR3aa: CASSLRGYSGNTIYF
CDR3nt: TGTGCCAGCAGCTTGAGGGGCTACTCTGGAAACACCATATATTTT
v_gene: TRBV5-5
d_gene: -
abundance: -
j_gene: TRBJ1-3

CDR3aa: CASTSQGPQVVEAFF
CDR3nt: TGTGCCAGCACCTCACAGGGGCCCCAGGTGGTTGAAGCTTTCTTT
v_gene: TRBV28
d_gene: TRBD1
abundance: -
j_gene: TRBJ1-1

CDR3aa: CAWSVSISGNTIYF
CDR3nt: TGTGCCTGGAGTGTATCCATCTCTGGAAACACCATATATTTT
v_gene: TRBV30
d_gene: -
abundance: -
j_gene: TRBJ1-3

CDR3aa: CAWRTKEHNSPLHF
CDR3nt: TGTGCCTGGAGAACGAAGGAGCATAATTCACCCCTCCACTTT
v_gene: TRBV30
d_gene: -
abundance: -
j_gene: TRBJ1-6

CDR3aa: CASSFLRDYHNEQFF
CDR3nt: TGTGCCAGCAGCTTCCTCCGGGACTACCACAATGAGCAGTTCTTC
v_gene: TRBV7-3
d_gene: TRBD2
abundance: -
j_gene: TRBJ2-1

CDR3aa: CASSQGYTRLIAKNIQYF
CDR3nt: TGTGCCAGCAGCCAAGGGTATACGCGACTTATAGCCAAAAACATTCAGTACTTC
v_gene: TRBV3-1/TRBV3-2
d_gene: -
abundance: -
j_gene: TRBJ2-4

CDR3aa: CASSREGALTGELFF
CDR3nt: TGCGCCAGCAGCCGCGAGGGGGCGCTCACCGGGGAGCTGTTTTTT
v_gene: TRBV4-1
d_gene: TRBD1
abundance: -
j_gene: TRBJ2-2

CDR3aa: CASRPREDTQYF
CDR3nt: TGTGCCAGCAGACCCAGGGAAGATACGCAGTATTTT
v_gene: TRBV25-1
d_gene: -
abundance: once
j_gene: TRBJ2-3

CDR3aa: CASSLVGLARGTQYF
CDR3nt: TGTGCCAGCAGCTTAGTAGGACTCGCTCGGGGTACGCAGTATTTT
v_gene: TRBV11-2
d_gene: -
abundance: -
j_gene: TRBJ2-3

CDR3aa: CASSSDREINQPQHF
CDR3nt: TGTGCCAGCAGCTCGGACAGGGAGATCAATCAGCCCCAGCATTTT
v_gene: TRBV7-9
d_gene: TRBD1
abundance: -
j_gene: TRBJ1-5

CDR3aa: CASSVTGANEKLFF
CDR3nt: TGTGCCAGCAGCGTGACAGGGGCAAATGAAAAACTGTTTTTT
v_gene: TRBV9
d_gene: TRBD1
abundance: -
j_gene: TRBJ1-4

CDR3aa: CASSISQPTDEQFF
CDR3nt: TGTGCCAGTAGTATATCCCAGCCTACAGATGAGCAGTTCTTC
v_gene: TRBV19
d_gene: -
abundance: -
j_gene: TRBJ2-1

CDR3aa: CASSTKDRGNTIYF
CDR3nt: TGTGCCAGCAGCACAAAAGACAGGGGAAACACCATATATTTT
v_gene: TRBV5-8
d_gene: -
abundance: -
j_gene: TRBJ1-3

CDR3aa: CATSRDFYSQETQYF
CDR3nt: TGTGCCACCAGCAGAGATTTCTACAGCCAAGAGACCCAGTACTTC
v_gene: TRBV15
d_gene: -
abundance: -
j_gene: TRBJ2-5

CDR3aa: CASSRTSGNYNEQFF
CDR3nt: TGTGCCAGCAGCCGGACTAGCGGGAACTACAATGAGCAGTTCTTC
v_gene: TRBV7-2
d_gene: TRBD2
abundance: -
j_gene: TRBJ2-1

CDR3aa: CASSPDRGLGNQPQHF
CDR3nt: TGTGCCAGTAGCCCCGACAGGGGTTTGGGCAATCAGCCCCAGCATTTT
v_gene: TRBV19
d_gene: TRBD1
abundance: -
j_gene: TRBJ1-5

CDR3aa: CSVEDPGGSSYEQYF
CDR3nt: TGCAGCGTTGAAGATCCTGGGGGCTCCTCCTACGAGCAGTACTTC
v_gene: TRBV29-1
d_gene: -
abundance: once
j_gene: TRBJ2-7

CDR3aa: CASSLVGQGSNQPQHF
CDR3nt: TGTGCCAGCAGCTTAGTGGGACAGGGTAGCAATCAGCCCCAGCATTTT
v_gene: TRBV7-9
d_gene: TRBD1
abundance: -
j_gene: TRBJ1-5

CDR3aa: CASSPFPSGRKETQYF
CDR3nt: TGTGCCAGCAGCCCCTTCCCTAGCGGGAGGAAAGAGACCCAGTACTTC
v_gene: TRBV7-6
d_gene: TRBD2
abundance: -
j_gene: TRBJ2-5

CDR3aa: CASSYRQGAVEETQYF
CDR3nt: TGTGCCAGCAGTTACAGACAGGGGGCTGTTGAAGAGACCCAGTACTTC
v_gene: TRBV6-2/TRBV6-3
d_gene: TRBD1
abundance: -
j_gene: TRBJ2-5

CDR3aa: CASILTGTYNEQFF
CDR3nt: TGTGCCAGCATCCTGACAGGGACCTACAATGAGCAGTTCTTC
v_gene: TRBV2
d_gene: TRBD1
abundance: -
j_gene: TRBJ2-1

CDR3aa: CASSHPGQGSDTQYF
CDR3nt: TGCGCCAGCAGCCACCCGGGACAGGGCTCAGATACGCAGTATTTT
v_gene: TRBV4-1
d_gene: TRBD1
abundance: -
j_gene: TRBJ2-3

CDR3aa: CASMVAGVGTDTQYF
CDR3nt: TGTGCCAGCATGGTAGCGGGGGTTGGGACAGATACGCAGTATTTT
v_gene: TRBV5-4
d_gene: TRBD2
abundance: -
j_gene: TRBJ2-3

CDR3aa: CASSSPGQANEKLFF
CDR3nt: TGTGCCAGCAGCTCTCCGGGACAGGCTAATGAAAAACTGTTTTTT
v_gene: TRBV28
d_gene: TRBD1
abundance: -
j_gene: TRBJ1-4

CDR3aa: CASSSMAYGTANSYEQYF
CDR3nt: TGTGCCAGCAGCTCTATGGCCTACGGGACAGCCAACTCCTACGAGCAGTACTTC
v_gene: TRBV6-2/TRBV6-3
d_gene: TRBD1
abundance: -
j_gene: TRBJ2-7

CDR3aa: CASSLADSYRSPLHF
CDR3nt: TGTGCCAGCAGTTTAGCGGACAGTTACCGTTCACCCCTCCACTTT
v_gene: TRBV28
d_gene: -
abundance: -
j_gene: TRBJ1-6

CDR3aa: CASSRTLAGTDTQYF
CDR3nt: TGTGCCAGCAGCCGAACACTAGCGGGCACAGATACGCAGTATTTT
v_gene: TRBV7-9
d_gene: TRBD2
abundance: -
j_gene: TRBJ2-3

CDR3aa: CASSLVTGEKLFF
CDR3nt: TGTGCCAGCTCTCTTGTAACGGGTGAAAAACTGTTTTTT
v_gene: TRBV18
d_gene: -
abundance: -
j_gene: TRBJ1-4

CDR3aa: CASSLDSGATYNEQFF
CDR3nt: TGTGCCAGCAGCTTAGATAGCGGCGCTACCTACAATGAGCAGTTCTTC
v_gene: TRBV7-8
d_gene: -
abundance: -
j_gene: TRBJ2-1

CDR3aa: CASSHDPGQLGIRYEQYF
CDR3nt: TGTGCCAGCAGCCACGATCCGGGACAGCTAGGGATCCGCTACGAGCAGTACTTC
v_gene: TRBV5-4
d_gene: TRBD1
abundance: -
j_gene: TRBJ2-7

CDR3aa: CASSQDMWQGKDGYTF
CDR3nt: TGCGCCAGCAGCCAAGATATGTGGCAGGGGAAGGATGGCTACACCTTC
v_gene: TRBV4-3
d_gene: -
abundance: few
j_gene: TRBJ1-2

CDR3aa: CASRNTGVNQPQHF
CDR3nt: TGTGCCAGCAGAAATACAGGGGTGAATCAGCCCCAGCATTTT
v_gene: TRBV28
d_gene: TRBD1
abundance: -
j_gene: TRBJ1-5

CDR3aa: CASRPTLGTGRNSPLHF
CDR3nt: TGTGCCAGCAGACCGACCTTGGGGACAGGGAGAAATTCACCCCTCCACTTT
v_gene: TRBV28
d_gene: TRBD1
abundance: -
j_gene: TRBJ1-6

CDR3aa: CASSQELSNEKLFF
CDR3nt: TGCGCCAGCAGCCAAGAGCTCAGTAATGAAAAACTGTTTTTT
v_gene: TRBV4-1
d_gene: -
abundance: -
j_gene: TRBJ1-4

CDR3aa: CASSYRPSGNGELFF
CDR3nt: TGTGCCAGCAGTTACCGCCCCAGCGGGAACGGGGAGCTGTTTTTT
v_gene: TRBV6-5
d_gene: TRBD2
abundance: -
j_gene: TRBJ2-2

CDR3aa: CSVDGRSRTNTDTQYF
CDR3nt: TGCAGCGTTGACGGACGCAGCAGGACTAACACAGATACGCAGTATTTT
v_gene: TRBV29-1
d_gene: -
abundance: -
j_gene: TRBJ2-3

CDR3aa: CASSRDFNTGELFF
CDR3nt: TGTGCCAGCAGCAGGGACTTCAACACCGGGGAGCTGTTTTTT
v_gene: TRBV6-5
d_gene: -
abundance: -
j_gene: TRBJ2-2

CDR3aa: CASSSQGTNQPQHF
CDR3nt: TGTGCCAGCAGCTCACAGGGGACTAATCAGCCCCAGCATTTT
v_gene: TRBV7-2
d_gene: TRBD1
abundance: -
j_gene: TRBJ1-5

CDR3aa: CASSALAGASYEQYF
CDR3nt: TGTGCCAGCAGCGCACTAGCGGGGGCCTCTTACGAGCAGTACTTC
v_gene: TRBV5-6
d_gene: TRBD2
abundance: -
j_gene: TRBJ2-7

CDR3aa: CASSPGQSYGYTF
CDR3nt: TGTGCCAGCAGCCCTGGACAGTCCTATGGCTACACCTTC
v_gene: TRBV5-6
d_gene: -
abundance: -
j_gene: TRBJ1-2